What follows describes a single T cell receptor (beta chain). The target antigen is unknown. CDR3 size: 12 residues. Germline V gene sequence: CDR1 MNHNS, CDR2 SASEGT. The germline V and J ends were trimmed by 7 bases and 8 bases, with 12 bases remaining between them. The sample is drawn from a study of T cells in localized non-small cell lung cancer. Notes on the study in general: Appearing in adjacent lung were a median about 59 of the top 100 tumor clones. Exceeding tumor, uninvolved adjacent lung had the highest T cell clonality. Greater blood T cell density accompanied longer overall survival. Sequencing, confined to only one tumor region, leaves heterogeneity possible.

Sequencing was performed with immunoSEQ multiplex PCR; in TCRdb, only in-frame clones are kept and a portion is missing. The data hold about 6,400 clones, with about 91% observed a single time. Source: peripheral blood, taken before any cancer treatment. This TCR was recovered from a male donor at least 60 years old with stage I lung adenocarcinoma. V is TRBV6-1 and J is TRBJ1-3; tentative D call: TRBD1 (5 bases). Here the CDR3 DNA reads TGTGCCAGCAAATCAGGGAGGGACACCATATATTTT. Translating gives CASKSGRDTIYF.